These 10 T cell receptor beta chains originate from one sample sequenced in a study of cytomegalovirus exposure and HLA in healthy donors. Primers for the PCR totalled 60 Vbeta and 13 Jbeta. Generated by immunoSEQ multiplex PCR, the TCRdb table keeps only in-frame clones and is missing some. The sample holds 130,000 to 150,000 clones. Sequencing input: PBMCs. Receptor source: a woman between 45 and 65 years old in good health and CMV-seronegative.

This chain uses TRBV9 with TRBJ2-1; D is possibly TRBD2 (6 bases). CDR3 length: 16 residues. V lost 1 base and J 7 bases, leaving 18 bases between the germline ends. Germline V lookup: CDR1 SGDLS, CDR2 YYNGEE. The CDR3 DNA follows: TGTGCCAGCAGCGTAAGGGACTCTGAGTTGAGGAATGAGCAGTTCTTC. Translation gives CASSVRDSELRNEQFF.

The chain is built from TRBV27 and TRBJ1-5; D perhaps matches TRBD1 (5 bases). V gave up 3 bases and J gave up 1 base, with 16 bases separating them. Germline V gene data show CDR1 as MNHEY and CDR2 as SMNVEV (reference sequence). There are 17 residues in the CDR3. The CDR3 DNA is TGTGCCAGCAGTTTCCCGCCCCGGGGGGTAAGCAATCAGCCCCAGCATTTT. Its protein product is CASSFPPRGVSNQPQHF.

CDR3 in amino acids: CASSPTPAGVDEQYF. The CDR3 coding sequence is TGCGCCAGCAGTCCAACGCCAGCGGGAGTGGACGAGCAGTACTTC. The rearrangement uses TRBV5-1 and TRBJ2-7; 8 positions match TRBD2. J was trimmed by 5 bases and V by 5 bases; bases with no gene match: 12. CDR1 SGHRS and CDR2 YFSETQ come from the germline V gene. The CDR3 is made up of 15 amino acids.

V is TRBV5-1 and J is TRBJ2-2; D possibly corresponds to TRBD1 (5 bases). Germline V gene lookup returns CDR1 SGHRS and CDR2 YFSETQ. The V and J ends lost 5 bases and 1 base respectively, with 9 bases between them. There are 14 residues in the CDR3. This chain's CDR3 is CASSSQGNTGELFF. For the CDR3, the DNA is TGCGCCAGCAGTTCCCAGGGGAACACCGGGGAGCTGTTTTTT.

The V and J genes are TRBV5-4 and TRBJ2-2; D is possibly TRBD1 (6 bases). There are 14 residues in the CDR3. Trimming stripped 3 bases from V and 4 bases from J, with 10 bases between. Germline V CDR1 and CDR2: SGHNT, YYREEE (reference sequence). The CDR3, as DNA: TGTGCCAGCAGCTGGATAGGGGGCACCGGGGAGCTGTTTTTT. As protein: CASSWIGGTGELFF.

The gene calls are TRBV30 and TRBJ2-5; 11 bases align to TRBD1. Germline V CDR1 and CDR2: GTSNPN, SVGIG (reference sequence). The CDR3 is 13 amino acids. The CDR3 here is CGQRDRGQETQYF. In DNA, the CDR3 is TGTGGCCAGAGGGACAGGGGGCAAGAGACCCAGTACTTC.

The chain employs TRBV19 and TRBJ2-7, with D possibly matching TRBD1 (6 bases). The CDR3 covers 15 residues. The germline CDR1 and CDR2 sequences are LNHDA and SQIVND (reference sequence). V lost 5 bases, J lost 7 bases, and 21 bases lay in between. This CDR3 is CASSQSWTVLSEQYF. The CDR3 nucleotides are TGTGCCAGTAGTCAATCTTGGACAGTTCTTAGTGAGCAGTACTTC.

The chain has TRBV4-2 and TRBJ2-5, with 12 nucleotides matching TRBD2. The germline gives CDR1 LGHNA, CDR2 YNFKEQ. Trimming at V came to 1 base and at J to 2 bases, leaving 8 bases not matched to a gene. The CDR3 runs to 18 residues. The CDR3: CASSQGGASGRGQETQYF. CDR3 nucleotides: TGTGCCAGCAGCCAAGGGGGGGCTAGCGGGAGGGGACAAGAGACCCAGTACTTC.

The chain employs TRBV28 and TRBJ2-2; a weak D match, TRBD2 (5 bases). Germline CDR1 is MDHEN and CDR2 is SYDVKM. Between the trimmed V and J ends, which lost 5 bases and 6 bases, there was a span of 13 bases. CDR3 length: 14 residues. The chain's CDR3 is CASSVSSWPGELFF. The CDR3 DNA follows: TGTGCCAGCAGTGTCTCTAGCTGGCCCGGGGAGCTGTTTTTT.

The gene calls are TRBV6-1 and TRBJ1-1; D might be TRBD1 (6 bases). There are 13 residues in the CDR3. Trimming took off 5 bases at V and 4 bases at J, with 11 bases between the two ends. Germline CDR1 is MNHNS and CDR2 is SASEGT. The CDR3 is CASSSRGGTEAFF. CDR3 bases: TGTGCCAGCAGTTCAAGGGGGGGCACTGAAGCTTTCTTT.